This is a list of T cell receptor beta chains from one sample in a study of blood T cell repertoires in COVID-19. The protocol was immunoSEQ multiplex PCR, while the TCRdb copy is restricted to in-frame clones and leaves out a portion. The table includes roughly 130,000 clones, over 70% detected once. Sequencing was carried out using peripheral blood. The receptors derive from a man aged 55-75 years with active or convalescent COVID-19. Both conserved end residues are part of each CDR3. Not every row has a clone size; where given, it reads once, few, many or a size class.

J,length,V,size,CDR3
TRBJ1-5,16,TRBV19,.,CASSASQGRGNQPQHF
TRBJ2-1,12,TRBV12-3/TRBV12-4,.,CASTRTGGEQFF
TRBJ2-2,18,TRBV7-3,many,CASSLNPSGAANTGELFF
TRBJ2-2,17,TRBV14,.,CASSPRGGQLPTGELFF
TRBJ1-4,14,TRBV25-1,.,CASSGGGPGEKLFF
TRBJ2-5,16,TRBV19,few,CASSAGTSGRGETQYF
TRBJ2-7,16,TRBV27,.,CASSSMGLAGNYEQYF
TRBJ2-3,15,TRBV15,.,CATSRAQQVQDTQYF
TRBJ2-7,13,TRBV28,.,CASSLSGFREQYF
TRBJ1-2,14,TRBV29-1,medium-sized,CSVKVGSSSEGYTF
TRBJ2-2,14,TRBV19,.,CASSKLGGTGELFF
TRBJ2-5,15,TRBV4-1,.,CASSHAGGGRETQYF
TRBJ1-1,13,TRBV18,.,CASSPPSHTEAFF
TRBJ2-7,14,TRBV6-5,.,CASSYDGSSYEQYF
TRBJ2-3,14,TRBV19,.,CASSRRALGDTQYF
TRBJ2-7,16,TRBV28,.,CASTKSHSGLSYEQYF
TRBJ2-7,18,TRBV19,few,CASSMTTSGSHSSYEQYF
TRBJ1-1,14,TRBV6-5,.,CASSLYVLNTEAFF
TRBJ1-2,13,TRBV19,.,CASTPGRGYGYTF
TRBJ2-2,15,TRBV10-3,once,CAISGGETNTGELFF
TRBJ1-5,14,TRBV28,few,CASLDEAPNQPQHF
TRBJ1-1,15,TRBV5-4,once,CASSPRQGSNTEAFF
TRBJ2-7,17,TRBV24-1,.,CATSARTGTGGSYEQYF
TRBJ1-2,12,TRBV5-1,.,CASSFDRAGYTF
TRBJ2-4,16,TRBV19,once,CASSASGTLAKNIQYF
TRBJ2-1,17,TRBV28,.,CASSGGDGAAFYNEQFF
TRBJ1-2,12,TRBV6-6,.,CASSSRVDGYTF
TRBJ2-7,13,TRBV28,.,CASSPGGQGEQYF
TRBJ1-5,14,TRBV11-2,few,CASSLEARGQPQHF
TRBJ2-7,13,TRBV5-1,.,CASSGLAGSEQYF
TRBJ2-7,15,TRBV7-2,medium-sized,CASSLDRTGPTEQYF
TRBJ2-4,15,TRBV5-4,.,CASSHGTGVKNIQYF
TRBJ2-3,12,TRBV5-6,.,CASSRGTDTQYF
TRBJ1-3,18,TRBV9,.,CASSVGWRGRRTGNTIYF
TRBJ1-1,13,TRBV12-3/TRBV12-4,.,CASSLGGVTEAFF
TRBJ2-6,16,TRBV5-8,.,CASSFSGISGANVLTF
TRBJ1-2,15,TRBV28,.,CASHQGAPHYYGYTF
TRBJ1-2,16,TRBV9,.,CASSAHPGTDLYGYTF
TRBJ2-7,14,TRBV29-1,once,CSVGVDRPWWEQYF
TRBJ1-5,15,TRBV9,few,CASSAGGKGNQPQHF
TRBJ2-3,14,TRBV7-3,.,CASSPGTETDTQYF
TRBJ1-2,13,TRBV25-1,few,CASSRTGTNGYTF
TRBJ1-2,15,TRBV11-2,.,CASSLGLTGGYGYTF
TRBJ1-2,11,TRBV29-1,.,CSVAGGHGYTF
TRBJ2-1,16,TRBV11-1,once,CASSLRGLAGFDEQFF
TRBJ1-1,14,TRBV3-1/TRBV3-2,few,CASSQFGQYTEAFF
TRBJ1-1,11,TRBV12-3/TRBV12-4,few,CASSTYTEAFF
TRBJ2-6,15,TRBV7-9,.,CAGSGGPSGANVLTF
TRBJ1-1,22,TRBV3-1/TRBV3-2,.,CASSQEFWQGIRRQYMNTEAFF
TRBJ2-5,17,TRBV7-9,.,CASSLFGTGGGKETQYF
TRBJ2-6,14,TRBV19,.,CASMTGAGANVLTF
TRBJ2-7,12,TRBV12-3/TRBV12-4,.,CASREDLHEQYF
TRBJ2-3,14,TRBV6-4,.,CASSERGWTDTQYF
TRBJ2-5,15,TRBV5-1,few,CASSPGRTGGETQYF
TRBJ1-1,14,TRBV4-1,.,CASSQSTGNTEAFF
TRBJ2-7,14,TRBV19,.,CASSLQGKAYEQYF
TRBJ2-7,13,TRBV5-1,.,CASSSAVSYEQYF
TRBJ1-5,11,TRBV7-9,.,CASSPPVAQHF
TRBJ1-2,15,TRBV6-5,.,CASRIGQGRNYGYTF
TRBJ1-1,14,TRBV13,.,CASSLRQVYTEAFF